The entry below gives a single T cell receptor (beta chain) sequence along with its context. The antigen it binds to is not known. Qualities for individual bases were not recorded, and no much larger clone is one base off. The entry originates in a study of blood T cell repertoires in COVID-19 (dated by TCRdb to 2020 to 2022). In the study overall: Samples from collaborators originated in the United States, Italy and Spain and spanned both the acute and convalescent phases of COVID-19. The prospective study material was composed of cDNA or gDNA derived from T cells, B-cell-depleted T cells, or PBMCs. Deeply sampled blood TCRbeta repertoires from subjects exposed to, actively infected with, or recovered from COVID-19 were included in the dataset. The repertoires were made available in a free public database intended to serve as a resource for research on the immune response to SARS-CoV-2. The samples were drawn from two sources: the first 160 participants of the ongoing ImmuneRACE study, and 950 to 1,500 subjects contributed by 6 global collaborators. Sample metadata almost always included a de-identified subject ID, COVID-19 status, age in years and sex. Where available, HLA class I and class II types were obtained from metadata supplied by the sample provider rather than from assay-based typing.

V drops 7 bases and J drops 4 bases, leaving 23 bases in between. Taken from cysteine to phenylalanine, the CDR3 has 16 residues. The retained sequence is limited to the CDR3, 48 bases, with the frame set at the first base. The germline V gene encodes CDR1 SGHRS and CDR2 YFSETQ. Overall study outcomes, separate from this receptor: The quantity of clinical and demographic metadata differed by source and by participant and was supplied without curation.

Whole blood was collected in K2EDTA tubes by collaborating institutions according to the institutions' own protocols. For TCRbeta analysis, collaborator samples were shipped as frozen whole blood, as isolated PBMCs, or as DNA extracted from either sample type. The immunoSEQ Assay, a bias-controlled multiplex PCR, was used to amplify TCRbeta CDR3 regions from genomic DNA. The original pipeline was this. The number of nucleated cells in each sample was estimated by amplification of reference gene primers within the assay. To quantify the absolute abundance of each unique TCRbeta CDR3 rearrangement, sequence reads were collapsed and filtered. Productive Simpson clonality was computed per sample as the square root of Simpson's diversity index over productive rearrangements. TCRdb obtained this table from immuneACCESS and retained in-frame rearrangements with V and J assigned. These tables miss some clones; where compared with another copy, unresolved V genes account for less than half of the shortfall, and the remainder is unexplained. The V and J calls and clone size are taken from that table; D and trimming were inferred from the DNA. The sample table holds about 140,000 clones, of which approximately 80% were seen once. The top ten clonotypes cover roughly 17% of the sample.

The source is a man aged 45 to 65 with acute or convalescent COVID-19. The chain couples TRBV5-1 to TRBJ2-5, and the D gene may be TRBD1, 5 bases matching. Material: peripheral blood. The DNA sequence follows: TGCGCCAGCGCTGTTTTCTTAGGGGTATCTGGAGAGACCCAGTACTTC. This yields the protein CASAVFLGVSGETQYF.